The rows below give T cell receptor beta chains drawn from one sample of a study of cytomegalovirus exposure and HLA in healthy donors. Sequenced by immunoSEQ multiplex PCR; TCRdb stores in-frame clones only, minus some. Of 150,000 or so clones in the sample, over 70% were seen once. Sequencing input: PBMCs. The receptor set was obtained from a man aged 25 to 40 in good health and CMV-seronegative. Both conserved end residues are part of each CDR3. D genes are given only for firm matches. The size field is filled for only some rows; it gives once, few, many or a size class.

v_gene,j_gene,abundance,d_gene,CDR3aa,CDR3nt
TRBV5-6,TRBJ1-1,few,TRBD1,CASSLDAGRGRGAFF,TGTGCCAGCAGCTTGGATGCCGGGAGGGGGCGCGGAGCTTTCTTT
TRBV7-2,TRBJ2-5,-,-,CASSLGPVQETQYF,TGTGCCAGCAGCTTAGGCCCAGTACAAGAGACCCAGTACTTC
TRBV5-1,TRBJ1-2,-,TRBD1,CASSFGQGVDYGYTF,TGCGCCAGCAGTTTTGGACAGGGCGTGGACTATGGCTACACCTTC
TRBV29-1,TRBJ2-4,-,-,CSVQGPVQNIQYF,TGCAGCGTTCAGGGCCCGGTCCAAAACATTCAGTACTTC
TRBV4-1,TRBJ1-4,-,TRBD1,CASSQVAGGSEKLFF,TGCGCCAGCAGCCAAGTTGCAGGGGGAAGTGAAAAACTGTTTTTT
TRBV19,TRBJ1-5,-,-,CASSYRQVGNQPQHF,TGTGCCAGTAGTTATCGACAGGTAGGGAATCAGCCCCAGCATTTT
TRBV6-5,TRBJ1-5,-,TRBD1,CASSLGQGNQPQHF,TGTGCCAGCAGCCTAGGACAGGGCAATCAGCCCCAGCATTTT
TRBV6-5,TRBJ2-7,-,TRBD1,CASMGQASYEQYF,TGTGCCAGCATGGGACAGGCCTCCTACGAGCAGTACTTC
TRBV28,TRBJ2-3,-,TRBD2,CASSRAGEDAQYF,TGTGCCAGCAGCAGAGCGGGGGAAGATGCGCAGTATTTT
TRBV28,TRBJ2-7,-,TRBD1,CASSLGDRGGYEQYF,TGTGCCAGCAGTTTAGGGGACAGGGGGGGCTACGAGCAGTACTTC
TRBV29-1,TRBJ1-2,-,-,CSVEDSGQTAGGYTF,TGCAGCGTTGAAGATTCAGGGCAGACGGCTGGTGGCTACACCTTC
TRBV2,TRBJ1-6,-,-,CASSADSSDSPLHF,TGTGCCAGCAGTGCGGACAGCAGCGATTCACCCCTCCACTTT
TRBV2,TRBJ1-3,-,TRBD1,CASNLGTVSGNTIYF,TGTGCCAGCAACCTCGGGACAGTCTCTGGAAACACCATATATTTT
TRBV6-5,TRBJ1-6,-,TRBD1,CASSYGQGAGPPLHF,TGTGCCAGCAGTTACGGGCAGGGGGCTGGGCCACCCCTCCACTTT
TRBV28,TRBJ2-7,-,-,CASRHIAESSYEQYF,TGTGCCAGCAGACATATAGCGGAAAGCTCCTACGAGCAGTACTTC
TRBV7-3,TRBJ2-2,-,TRBD1,CASAPTGSGELFF,TGTGCCAGCGCCCCGACAGGGTCCGGGGAGCTGTTTTTT
TRBV19,TRBJ2-3,few,-,CASSALSQSTDTQYF,TGTGCCAGTAGCGCATTAAGCCAAAGCACAGATACGCAGTATTTT
TRBV11-2,TRBJ2-3,-,-,CASSLGSGSTDTQYF,TGTGCCAGCAGCTTAGGGTCAGGGAGCACAGATACGCAGTATTTT
TRBV5-4,TRBJ1-6,once,TRBD1,CASSLVGGDSPLHF,TGTGCCAGCAGCTTGGTAGGGGGCGATTCACCCCTCCACTTT
TRBV6-5,TRBJ1-2,-,-,CASSGTKNNYTF,TGTGCCAGCTCCGGGACAAAAAACAACTACACCTTC
TRBV30,TRBJ1-2,few,-,CAFRAGHNYGYTF,TGTGCCTTCCGTGCGGGTCACAACTATGGCTACACCTTC
TRBV5-6,TRBJ2-7,-,-,CASSSDNSYEQYF,TGTGCCAGCAGCTCTGACAACTCCTACGAGCAGTACTTC